This T cell receptor beta chain emerged from a study of CD8 T cells in Susac syndrome. The J segment lost 4 bases and the V segment lost 0 bases, leaving 7 bases of the junction unmatched. The germline V gene has CDR1 MGHDK and CDR2 SYGVNS. This CDR3 has 16 residues. Sequencing targeted TCR beta in T cells from blood (CD8+ and CD4+). When the RNA was reverse transcribed, random hexamers were used with an input of about 0.5 to 1 ug. TCRdb re-called the immunoSEQ multiplex PCR reads with MiXCR, one entry per CDR3 protein. The table lists 110,000 or so distinct CDR3 sequences, approximately 90% of them singletons.

This chain joins TRBV25-1 and TRBJ2-3, with 7 bases lining up with TRBD2. The sample taken for sequencing was CD8+ T cells from PBMCs. The TCR was taken from a human donor in good health. This chain's CDR3 is CASSEYGGGSSDTQYF. The CDR3 DNA reads TGTGCCAGCAGTGAATATGGCGGGGGTTCCTCAGATACGCAGTATTTT.